The 27 T cell receptor beta chains listed next were all sequenced from one sample in a study of blood T cells in healthy people across ages. The authors ran a second PCR of roughly 6 to 12 cycles using a sample-barcoded 5' primer and a J-beta primer mix. TCRdb reprocessed the 5' RACE reads with MiXCR, giving one entry per CDR3 protein. The table lists over a million distinct CDR3 sequences, approximately 59% of them singletons. The material sequenced was blood. These receptors all come from a man younger than 30 in good health.

The chain links TRBV10-3 to TRBJ2-1, with D possibly matching TRBD2 (6 bases). The V end lost 4 bases, the J end lost 5 bases, and 9 bases lay between the germline ends. This CDR3 spans 13 amino acids. Germline V lookup: CDR1 ENHRY, CDR2 SYGVKD. CDR3 DNA: TGTGCCATCAGTGGGGAGGTCGACAATGAGCAGTTCTTC. It encodes CAISGEVDNEQFF.

The chain joins TRBV29-1 to TRBJ2-3; D is unclear. Trimming shortened V by 5 bases and J by 10 bases, and 13 bases separated the two germline ends. The CDR3 totals 11 residues. CDR1 is SQVTM and CDR2 is ANQGSEA in the germline V gene. CDR3 sequence reads: CSVFRGSAQYF. The CDR3 DNA follows: TGCAGCGTTTTTCGTGGGTCAGCGCAGTATTTT.

Remarks on this clonotype: Since a much larger clone is just one base distant, this may be a read error. This sequence joins TRBV6-2 or TRBV6-3 and TRBJ1-6; 7 nucleotides agree with TRBD1. Germline CDR1 and CDR2: MNHEY and SVGEGT. The CDR3 is made up of 14 amino acids. CDR3 in DNA: TGTGCCAGCAGCTACAGGGGAGGAGGATCACCCCCCCACTTT. Translation: CASSYRGGGSPPHF.

The chain employs TRBV7-9 and TRBJ1-1; weak D call: TRBD1 (6 bases). The CDR3 sequence is 12 residues long. The V end was cut by 1 base, the J end by 8 bases, with 8 bases between. Germline lookup yields CDR1 SEHNR and CDR2 FQNEAQ (reference sequence). The CDR3 sequence is CASSLDRDEAFF. DNA of the CDR3: TGTGCCAGCAGCTTAGACAGGGACGAAGCTTTCTTT. The full variable domain, rest sourced from reference TRBV7-9 and TRBJ1-1, is DTGVSQNPRHKITKRGQNVTFRCDPISEHNRLYWYRQTLGQGPEFLTYFQNEAQLEKSRLLSDRFSAERPKGSFSTLEIQRTEQGDSAMYLCASSLDRDEAFFGQGTRLTVV.

The chain employs TRBV4-3 and TRBJ2-5, with a weak D call TRBD2 (5 bases). This CDR3 spans 15 amino acids. Germline V CDR1 and CDR2: LGHNA, YSLEER. Trimming stripped 0 bases from V and 5 bases from J, with 13 bases between. CDR3 loop: CASSQESRTFETQYF. The CDR3 bases are TGCGCCAGCAGCCAAGAGTCAAGGACTTTTGAGACCCAGTACTTC.

V gene TRBV7-8 combines with J gene TRBJ2-7, with 7 bases that match TRBD2. CDR3 length: 12 residues. The germline V gene encodes CDR1 SGHVS and CDR2 FQNEAQ. The V and J ends lost 8 bases and 3 bases, in that order; junction bases with no gene match: 4. The CDR3, as DNA: TGTGCCAGCGGGGGGGAGATCTACGAGCAGTACTTC. Amino acid sequence: CASGGEIYEQYF.

V usage is TRBV12-3 or TRBV12-4 and J usage is TRBJ2-2, with D possibly TRBD1 on 6 matching bases. The CDR3 loop spans 17 amino acids. Trimming shortened V by 7 bases and J by 0 bases, and 18 bases separated the two germline ends. Written as DNA, the CDR3 is TGTGCCAGCAATCAAGGGGTGGGGGCCGCGAACACCGGGGAGCTGTTTTTT. The encoded protein is CASNQGVGAANTGELFF.

This clonotype was seen a few times. This chain joins TRBV11-2 and TRBJ1-2; weak D call: TRBD1 (6 bases). This CDR3 comprises 15 residues. The V end lost 1 base, the J end lost 7 bases, and 16 bases lay between the germline ends. Germline loops: CDR1 SGHAT, CDR2 FQNNGV. Written as DNA, the CDR3 is TGTGCCAGCAGCTTAGGGCCGGGGGCATCCCCTGGCTACACCTTC. This translates into CASSLGPGASPGYTF.

A few counts support this clonotype. The chain couples TRBV20-1 to TRBJ2-5; 10 bases are shared with TRBD1. The last part of the DNA fits TRBJ2-7 better; the J call may be wrong. The length of the CDR3 is 13 residues. Per germline, CDR1 DFQATT and CDR2 SNEGSKA (reference sequence). The CDR3 DNA reads as TGCAGTGTCAAGGGACAGGGGAGGTACGAGCAGTACTTC. Amino acids: CSVKGQGRYEQYF.

The V gene is TRBV7-6, the J gene TRBJ2-3; the match to TRBD1 covers 9 bases. The CDR3 has 15 amino acids. The ends lost 3 bases at V and 4 bases at J; junction bases unmatched: 5. CDR1 SGHVS and CDR2 FNYEAQ come from the germline V gene. CDR3 DNA: TGTGCCAGCAGCTTTACAGGGGGCCTTTCAGATACGCAGTATTTT. Residues: CASSFTGGLSDTQYF.

V usage is TRBV9 and J usage is TRBJ2-1, with a weak D call TRBD2 (6 bases). From germline, CDR1 is SGDLS and CDR2 YYNGEE. CDR3 length: 19 amino acids. Trimming shortened V by 1 base and J by 0 bases, and 20 bases separated the two germline ends. The CDR3 is CASSVTRIGGSSSYNEQFF. In nucleotides, the CDR3 is TGTGCCAGCAGCGTAACCAGGATTGGGGGGTCCAGCTCCTACAATGAGCAGTTCTTC.

The genes are TRBV10-3 and TRBJ2-3; D unclear. Per the germline V gene, CDR1 is ENHRY and CDR2 is SYGVKD. This CDR3 region has 14 residues. Deletions cut 2 bases from V and 5 bases from J, with 11 bases between. The CDR3 coding sequence is TGTGCCATCAGTGAGGTGTCGGACGTAGATACGCAGTATTTT. It encodes CAISEVSDVDTQYF.

The chain links TRBV7-9 to TRBJ2-7; perhaps TRBD1 as D (6 bases). V gave up 5 bases and J gave up 6 bases, with 17 bases separating them. CDR3 size: 14 residues. CDR1 and CDR2 (germline): SEHNR, FQNEAQ (reference sequence). Here the CDR3 reads CASSPGSGVREQYF. The CDR3 nucleotides read TGTGCCAGCAGCCCGGGGTCAGGGGTCCGCGAGCAGTACTTC.

The chain links TRBV10-2 to TRBJ2-7, with D perhaps matching TRBD1 (5 bases). Trimming pared 5 bases from V and 5 bases from J, leaving 13 bases between. The germline V gene encodes CDR1 WSHSY and CDR2 SAAADI. This CDR3 comprises 13 residues. Written as DNA, the CDR3 is TGCGCCAGCAGTTCAGGGTCCCGCAACGAGCAGTACTTC. Translated: CASSSGSRNEQYF.

The chain has TRBV20-1 and TRBJ2-3, with a tentative D call TRBD2 (6 bases). CDR1 DFQATT and CDR2 SNEGSKA come from the germline V gene (reference sequence). This CDR3 comprises 14 residues. Trimming cost V 1 base and J 7 bases, with 15 bases left between them. Written as DNA, the CDR3 is TGCAGTGCTAGAGGGGCCTCGGGAGTTTATACGCAGTATTTT. This translates into CSARGASGVYTQYF.

The chain uses TRBV11-2 and TRBJ1-4; the D gene is possibly TRBD1 (5 bases). CDR1 SGHAT and CDR2 FQNNGV come from the germline V gene. The CDR3 has 15 residues. The V gene lost 2 bases and the J gene lost 0 bases, with 7 bases spanning the gap. The CDR3 nucleotides are TGTGCCAGCAGCTTATTCAGGGCAACTAATGAAAAACTGTTTTTT. Its translation is CASSLFRATNEKLFF.

This clonotype was observed a single time. The chain uses TRBV20-1 and TRBJ2-1; 11 bases line up with TRBD2. V lost 2 bases to trimming and J lost 3 bases; unmatched junction nucleotides: 6. Germline V gene data show CDR1 as DFQATT and CDR2 as SNEGSKA (reference sequence). The CDR3 extends over 16 amino acids. The CDR3 spells CSARTAGTSGYNEQFF. As DNA, the CDR3 is TGCAGTGCTAGAACTGCCGGGACTAGCGGCTACAATGAGCAGTTCTTC.

This clonotype has more than one count but fewer than ten. The gene calls are TRBV20-1 and TRBJ2-7, with 7 nucleotides matching TRBD2. The CDR3 runs 12 residues. Germline CDR1 and CDR2: DFQATT and SNEGSKA (reference sequence). J was trimmed by 1 base and V by 7 bases; bases with no gene match: 4. CDR3 coding DNA: TGCAGTGTTTCGCGGGAGTCCTACGAGCAGTACTTC. This translates into CSVSRESYEQYF.

In nucleotides, the CDR3 is TGTGCCAGCAGTGATGGGACCAGCTCCTACAATGAGCAGTTCTTC. Encoded protein: CASSDGTSSYNEQFF. This chain uses TRBV6-1 with TRBJ2-1, with D possibly called TRBD1 or TRBD2 (5 bases each). V lost 3 bases and J lost 0, with 9 bases in between. The germline V gene has CDR1 MNHNS and CDR2 SASEGT. CDR3 size: 15 residues.

CDR3 amino acids: CASRYKGAHEQYF. The CDR3 DNA follows: TGTGCCAGCAGATATAAAGGGGCCCACGAGCAGTACTTC. The rearrangement links TRBV5-5 to TRBJ2-1; maybe TRBD1 (5 bases). Near its end, the DNA agrees better with TRBJ2-7, so the J call may be wrong. Germline V gene sequence: CDR1 SGHKS, CDR2 YYEKEE (reference sequence). The CDR3 totals 13 residues.

The CDR3 loop reads CSASGSPYNEQFF. CDR3 nucleotide sequence: TGCAGTGCTAGTGGCAGCCCCTACAATGAGCAGTTCTTC. The chain links TRBV20-1 to TRBJ2-1, with D hard to call. This CDR3 spans 13 amino acids. CDR1 DFQATT and CDR2 SNEGSKA come from the germline V gene (reference sequence). V lost 3 bases to trimming and J lost 2 bases, with 8 bases between them.

This chain links TRBV7-2 with TRBJ1-1, with TRBD1 as a possible D gene (5 bases). Trimming left V 3 bases short and J 0 bases short, with 11 bases between. The CDR3 runs to 15 residues. CDR1 and CDR2 (germline): SGHTA, FQGNSA. The CDR3 DNA reads TGTGCCAGCAGCTTCGTTGGGGGGATGAACACTGAAGCTTTCTTT. Translation gives CASSFVGGMNTEAFF.

The chain employs TRBV6-6 and TRBJ2-5; no clear D. Trimming shortened V by 0 bases and J by 11 bases, and 10 bases separated the two germline ends. The CDR3 sequence is 12 residues long. Germline values: CDR1 MNHNY, CDR2 SVGAGI (reference sequence). DNA for the CDR3: TGTGCCAGCAGTTACTCACAGCAAGAGCAGTACTTC. It is translated as CASSYSQQEQYF.

The chain carries TRBV20-1 and TRBJ2-7; 10 nucleotides align to TRBD2. The CDR3 is 17 amino acids. CDR1 is DFQATT and CDR2 is SNEGSKA in the germline V gene (reference sequence). Losses at the gene ends were 0 bases for V and 7 bases for J; bases not matched to a gene: 15. The CDR3 DNA sequence: TGCAGTGCTAGAGATCTCCTAGCGGGGGACTCCTACAATGAGCAGTACTTC. This codes for CSARDLLAGDSYNEQYF.

The V and J genes are TRBV2 and TRBJ2-1, with 9 bases lining up with TRBD1. The CDR3 sequence is 13 residues long. The V gene end was trimmed by 6 bases and the J gene end by 14 bases; junction bases not matched to a gene: 11. Germline CDR1 and CDR2: SNHLY and FYNNEI. CDR3 nucleotides: TGTGCCAGCAGGGGGACAGGGACGAGTATTGAGTTCTTC. Translation gives CASRGTGTSIEFF.

The chain is built from TRBV12-3 or TRBV12-4 and TRBJ2-3, with 8 bases fitting TRBD1. V shed 6 bases, J shed 6 bases, and the junction held 11 bases outside the gene matches. The CDR3 consists of 15 residues. The CDR3 sequence: CASSIPHRGEDTQYF. For the CDR3, the DNA is TGTGCCAGCAGCATACCCCACAGGGGGGAGGATACGCAGTATTTT.

The V call is TRBV27, the J call TRBJ1-1; D not resolved. V was trimmed by 7 bases and J by 3 bases, leaving 12 bases between them. The CDR3 is 13 residues long. The germline gives CDR1 MNHEY, CDR2 SMNVEV (reference sequence). CDR3 sequence reads: CASTSPPYTEAFF. CDR3 nucleotide sequence: TGTGCCAGCACCTCACCCCCTTACACTGAAGCTTTCTTT.